The rows below give T cell receptor beta chains drawn from one sample of a study of CD8+CD57+ T cells in acquired aplastic anemia. TCRdb re-analysed the reads in MiXCR, keeping a single row per CDR3 protein. The repertoire holds about 180,000 distinct CDR3 sequences, with less than 55% as singletons. Sequencing was done on a sample of sorted CD4+, CD8+, or CD8+CD57+ T cells (not recorded which) from PBMCs. The receptors shown here come from a human donor in good health. The CDR3 runs from the conserved cysteine through the conserved F or W. Fields, in order: clone size, V gene, D gene, J gene, CDR3 protein, CDR3 DNA. D genes are given only for firm matches. Clone size appears in some rows only: once, few, many, or a class for an expanded clone.

clone size: many; V gene: TRBV20-1; D gene: NA; J gene: TRBJ2-1; CDR3 protein: CSARGGGIGEQFF; CDR3 DNA: TGCAGTGCTAGAGGAGGGGGGATCGGTGAGCAGTTCTTC
clone size: NA; V gene: TRBV2; D gene: NA; J gene: TRBJ2-5; CDR3 protein: CASRSFGTLQETQYF; CDR3 DNA: TGTGCCAGCAGGTCCTTTGGGACATTACAAGAGACCCAGTACTTC
clone size: NA; V gene: TRBV5-4; D gene: TRBD2; J gene: TRBJ2-6; CDR3 protein: CASSSPGLAVSGANVLTF; CDR3 DNA: TGTGCCAGCAGCTCGCCGGGACTAGCGGTCTCTGGGGCCAACGTCCTGACTTTC
clone size: many; V gene: TRBV7-3; D gene: NA; J gene: TRBJ1-1; CDR3 protein: CASSLTFGRMNTEAFF; CDR3 DNA: TGTGCCAGCAGCTTAACGTTCGGCAGGATGAACACTGAAGCTTTCTTT
clone size: once; V gene: TRBV5-1; D gene: TRBD2; J gene: TRBJ2-1; CDR3 protein: CASSPGLAGGLNEQFF; CDR3 DNA: TGCGCCAGCAGCCCGGGACTAGCGGGAGGACTCAATGAGCAGTTCTTC
clone size: many; V gene: TRBV6-5; D gene: NA; J gene: TRBJ1-6; CDR3 protein: CASSWQRYNSPLHF; CDR3 DNA: TGTGCCAGCAGTTGGCAGAGATATAATTCACCCCTCCACTTT
clone size: NA; V gene: TRBV7-7; D gene: NA; J gene: TRBJ2-5; CDR3 protein: CASGQGLAGKETQYF; CDR3 DNA: TGTGCTAGCGGTCAGGGACTGGCGGGAAAAGAGACCCAGTACTTC
clone size: NA; V gene: TRBV20-1; D gene: TRBD2; J gene: TRBJ2-3; CDR3 protein: CSAYRTGGATDTQYF; CDR3 DNA: TGCAGTGCGTATAGGACCGGGGGGGCCACAGATACGCAGTATTTT
clone size: few; V gene: TRBV6-1; D gene: NA; J gene: TRBJ1-3; CDR3 protein: CASSPFRESGNTIYF; CDR3 DNA: TGTGCCAGCAGTCCCTTCAGGGAGTCGGGCAACACCATATATTTT
clone size: few; V gene: TRBV29-1; D gene: NA; J gene: TRBJ2-7; CDR3 protein: CSVDKDYEQYF; CDR3 DNA: TGCAGCGTTGACAAAGACTACGAGCAGTACTTC